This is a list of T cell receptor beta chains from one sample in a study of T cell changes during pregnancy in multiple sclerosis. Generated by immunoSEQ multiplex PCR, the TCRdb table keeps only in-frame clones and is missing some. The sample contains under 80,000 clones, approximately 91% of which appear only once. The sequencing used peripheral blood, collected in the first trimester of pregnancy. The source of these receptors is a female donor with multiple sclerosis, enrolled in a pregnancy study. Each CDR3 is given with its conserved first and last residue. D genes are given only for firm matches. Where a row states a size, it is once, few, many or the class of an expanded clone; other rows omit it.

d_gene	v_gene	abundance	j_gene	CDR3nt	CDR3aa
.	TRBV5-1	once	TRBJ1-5	TGCGCCAGCAGCTTGACAGTTGATCAGCCCCAGCATTTT	CASSLTVDQPQHF
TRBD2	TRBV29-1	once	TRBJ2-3	TGCAGCGCTTCAAAAGCGGGAGGAGACACAGATACGCAGTATTTT	CSASKAGGDTDTQYF
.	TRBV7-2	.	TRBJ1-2	TGTGCCAGCAGCTTACTGGGCAGGGAGGATGGCTACACCTTC	CASSLLGREDGYTF
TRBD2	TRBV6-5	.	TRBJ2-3	TGTGCCAGCAGTTACTCGGCGGGAGTGGTGGATACGCAGTATTTT	CASSYSAGVVDTQYF
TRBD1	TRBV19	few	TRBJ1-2	TGTGCCAGTAGTATAGGGGAAGGACAGGACTATGGCTACACCTTC	CASSIGEGQDYGYTF
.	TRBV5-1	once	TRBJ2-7	TGCGCCAGCAGCGGCGGGGACCAATGGCGGTACTTC	CASSGGDQWRYF
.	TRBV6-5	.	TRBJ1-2	TGTGCCAGCAGTTCGGGCTATGGCTACACCTTC	CASSSGYGYTF
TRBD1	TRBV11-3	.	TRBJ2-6	TGTGCCAGCAGCTCTGGGACAGGCTCTGGGGCCAACGTCCTGACTTTC	CASSSGTGSGANVLTF
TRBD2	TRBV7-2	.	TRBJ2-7	TGTGCCAGCAGCTTATACCTCGGGGTGGAGCGGGACCCCTACGAGCAGTACTTC	CASSLYLGVERDPYEQYF
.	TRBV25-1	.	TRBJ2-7	TGTGCCAGCAGTGAATACGGGACTGGCAGGGAGCAGTACTTC	CASSEYGTGREQYF
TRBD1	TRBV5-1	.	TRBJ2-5	TGCGCCAGCAGCCCTCTCCTGAAGGGGGCCCAAGAGACCCAGTACTTC	CASSPLLKGAQETQYF
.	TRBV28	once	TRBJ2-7	TGTGCCAGCAGTCCCGAGGGGGGGGGCGCCTGGTACGAGCAGTACTTC	CASSPEGGGAWYEQYF
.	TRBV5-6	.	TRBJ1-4	TGTGCCAGCAGCCGCGGGGCTCCTAATGAAAAACTGTTTTTT	CASSRGAPNEKLFF
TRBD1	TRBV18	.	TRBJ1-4	TGTGCCAGCTCACCACCCGGACAGGATAATGAAAAACTGTTTTTT	CASSPPGQDNEKLFF
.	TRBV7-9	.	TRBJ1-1	TGTGCCAGCAGCCCTAATGCAGGGGCGGTGAACACTGAAGCTTTCTTT	CASSPNAGAVNTEAFF
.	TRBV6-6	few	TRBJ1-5	TGTGCCAGCAGTACTGACAGGAAGAGCAATCAGCCCCAGCATTTT	CASSTDRKSNQPQHF
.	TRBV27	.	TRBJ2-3	TGTGCCAGCAGTTTTTTAGAGGGTTATTTCGCAGATACGCAGTATTTT	CASSFLEGYFADTQYF
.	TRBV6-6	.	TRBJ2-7	TGTGCCAGCAGCGACAGTCTCCACTACGAGCAGTACTTC	CASSDSLHYEQYF
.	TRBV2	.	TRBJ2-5	TGTGCCAGGGGGACTCCAGAGACCCAGTACTTC	CARGTPETQYF
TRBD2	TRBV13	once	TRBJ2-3	TGTGCCAGCAGCTTTCGGGCGGGAGGACTAAACACAGATACGCAGTATTTT	CASSFRAGGLNTDTQYF
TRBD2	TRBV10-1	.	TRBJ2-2	TGCGCCAGCAGTCCCGGGACTACTTACACCGGGGAGCTGTTTTTT	CASSPGTTYTGELFF
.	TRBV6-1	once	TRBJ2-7	TGTGCCAGCGGTCAACGGCGGGACCCAAACTACGAGCAGTACTTC	CASGQRRDPNYEQYF
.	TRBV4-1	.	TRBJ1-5	TGCGCCAGCAGCCAAGGGGGACAAAGTCAGCCCCAGCATTTT	CASSQGGQSQPQHF
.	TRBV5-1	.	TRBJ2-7	TGCGCCAGCAGTACAGGGCGTAACGAGCAGTACTTC	CASSTGRNEQYF
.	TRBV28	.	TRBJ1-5	TGTGCCAGCATTCCGAGAGGGTATCTTGCTGGGGGCAATCAGCCCCAGCATTTT	CASIPRGYLAGGNQPQHF
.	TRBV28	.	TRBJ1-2	TGTGCCAGCAGCCGACTGACAGTTACTTATGGCTACACCTTC	CASSRLTVTYGYTF
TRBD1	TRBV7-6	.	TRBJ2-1	TGTGCCAGCAGCTTAGTTGTAGGACAGGGGGCAAGGAATGAGCAGTTCTTC	CASSLVVGQGARNEQFF
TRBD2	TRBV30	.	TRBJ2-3	TGTGCCTGGAGGGTGGGCAGGGAGGGCTGGAGCACAGATACGCAGTATTTT	CAWRVGREGWSTDTQYF
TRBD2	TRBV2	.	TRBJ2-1	TGTGCCAGCAGTGAGGCAAGCTTGCGGGAGCAGTTTTACAATGAGCAGTTCTTC	CASSEASLREQFYNEQFF
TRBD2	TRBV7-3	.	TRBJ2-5	TGTGCCAGCAGCTTAACGGGTAGCGGGAGTGGTGGGGAGACCCAGTACTTC	CASSLTGSGSGGETQYF
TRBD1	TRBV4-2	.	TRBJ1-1	TGTGCCAGCAGCCAAGTGGGGACAGGGAACACTGAAGCTTTCTTT	CASSQVGTGNTEAFF
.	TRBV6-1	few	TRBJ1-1	TGTGCCAGCGTCAGGGGGAACACTGAAGCTTTCTTT	CASVRGNTEAFF
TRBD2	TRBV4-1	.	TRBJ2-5	TGCGCCAGCAGCCAAGTCCGCGGGCGGGAGTCTCAGTACTTC	CASSQVRGRESQYF
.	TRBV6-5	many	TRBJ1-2	TGTGCCAGCAGGCCCGCAGGACTGATCTATGGCTACACCTTC	CASRPAGLIYGYTF
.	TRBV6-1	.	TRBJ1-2	TGTGCCAGCAGTGAAGGCCCCAGGGTTGACTATGGCTACACCTTC	CASSEGPRVDYGYTF
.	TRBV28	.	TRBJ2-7	TGTGCCAGCAGTTACCGCGCGGAACACGCCTACGAGCAGTACTTC	CASSYRAEHAYEQYF
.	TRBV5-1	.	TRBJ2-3	TGCGCCAGCAGCTTGGGCGGAAGGGGTAACACAGATACGCAGTATTTT	CASSLGGRGNTDTQYF
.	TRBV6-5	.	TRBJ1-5	TGTGCCAGCGCCCGGGACAAATGGACCAATCAGCCCCAGCATTTT	CASARDKWTNQPQHF
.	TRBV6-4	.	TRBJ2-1	TGTGCCAGCAGTGACTCGGAGCAGAATGAGCAGTTCTTC	CASSDSEQNEQFF
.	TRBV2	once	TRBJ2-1	TGTGCCAGCAGGGGGGGTCATACGCCCTACTACAATGAGCAGTTCTTC	CASRGGHTPYYNEQFF
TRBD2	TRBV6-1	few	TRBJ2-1	TGTGCCAGCAGTGAAATGACTAGCGGGAGTTTTTCCTATGAGCAGTTCTTC	CASSEMTSGSFSYEQFF
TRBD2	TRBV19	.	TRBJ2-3	TGTGCCAGTTCCGGGGGGTATACGCAGTATTTT	CASSGGYTQYF
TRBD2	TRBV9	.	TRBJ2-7	TGTGCCAGCAGCGTAGGCCCCGGGGGGGTCTACGAGCAGTACTTC	CASSVGPGGVYEQYF
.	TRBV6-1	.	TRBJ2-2	TGTGCCAGCAGTGAAGCGGGCGGGGCTAACACCGGGGAGCTGTTTTTT	CASSEAGGANTGELFF
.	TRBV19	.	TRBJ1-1	TGTGCCAGTAGTATAGGGTTTAGTGTGAACACTGAAGCTTTCTTT	CASSIGFSVNTEAFF
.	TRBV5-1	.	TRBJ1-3	TGCGCCAGCAGCACGGGACTGGCCTCTGGAAACACCATATATTTT	CASSTGLASGNTIYF
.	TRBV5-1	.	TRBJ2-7	TGCGCCAGCAGCTTGGCCACGGGGGACTACGAGCAGTACTTC	CASSLATGDYEQYF
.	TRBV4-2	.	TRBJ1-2	TGTGCCAGCAGCCAAGAGGGACACGGAATTGGGTATGGCTACACCTTC	CASSQEGHGIGYGYTF
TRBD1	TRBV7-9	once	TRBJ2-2	TGTGCCAGCAGCTTTGACAGGGGGCGCTCCGGGGAGCTGTTTTTT	CASSFDRGRSGELFF
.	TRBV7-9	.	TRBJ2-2	TGTGCCAGAATCCAGGGCGCCGGGGAGCTGTTTTTT	CARIQGAGELFF
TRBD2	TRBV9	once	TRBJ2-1	TGTGCCAGCGGGGGACTAGCGGGAGTTAATGAGCAGTTCTTC	CASGGLAGVNEQFF
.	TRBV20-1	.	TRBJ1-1	TGCAGTGTTAAAAGCAATACTGAAGCTTTCTTT	CSVKSNTEAFF
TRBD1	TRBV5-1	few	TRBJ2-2	TGCGCCAGCAGCGGGACAGGATCCGGCACCGGGGAGCTGTTTTTT	CASSGTGSGTGELFF
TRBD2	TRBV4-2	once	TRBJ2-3	TGTGCCAGCAGCCATCAGGCCGGGACTAGCCTCACAGATACGCAGTATTTT	CASSHQAGTSLTDTQYF
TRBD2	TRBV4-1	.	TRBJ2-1	TGCGCCAGCAGCCACGATCCCGGACTAGCGGGAGTTGAGCAGTTCTTC	CASSHDPGLAGVEQFF